This T cell receptor (beta chain) was sequenced in a study of blood T cell repertoires in COVID-19. The table came from immunoSEQ multiplex PCR; TCRdb's copy has only in-frame clones and leaves some out. The repertoire has about 140,000 clones, around nine tenths of them found once; the top ten carry more than 5%. This CDR3 region has 13 residues. V was pared by 6 bases and J by 4 bases, with 6 bases of the junction left unmatched. Germline V lookup: CDR1 MDHEN, CDR2 SYDVKM. The chain has TRBV28 and TRBJ2-7; 7 bases match TRBD1. The clonotype was recovered from a human donor in a cohort sampled during active COVID-19. The sequenced sample consisted of peripheral blood. The CDR3 region has the DNA TGTGCCAGCAGATCGGGACAGTCTTACGAGCAGTACTTC. Residues: CASRSGQSYEQYF.